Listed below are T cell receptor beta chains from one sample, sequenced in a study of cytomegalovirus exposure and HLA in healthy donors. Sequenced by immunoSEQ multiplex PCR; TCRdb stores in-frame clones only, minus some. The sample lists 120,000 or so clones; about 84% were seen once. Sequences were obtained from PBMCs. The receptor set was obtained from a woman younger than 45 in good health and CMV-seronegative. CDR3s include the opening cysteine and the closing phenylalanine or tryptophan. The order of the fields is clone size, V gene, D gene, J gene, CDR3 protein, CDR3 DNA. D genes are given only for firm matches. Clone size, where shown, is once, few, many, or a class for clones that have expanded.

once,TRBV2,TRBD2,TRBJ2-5,CASLTGGYQETQYF,TGTGCCAGCCTGACGGGGGGATACCAAGAGACCCAGTACTTC
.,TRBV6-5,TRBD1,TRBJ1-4,CASRSGTGGNEKLFF,TGTGCCAGCAGATCCGGGACAGGGGGGAATGAAAAACTGTTTTTT
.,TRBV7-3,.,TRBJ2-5,CASSLYGNQETQYF,TGTGCCAGCAGCTTATACGGGAATCAAGAGACCCAGTACTTC
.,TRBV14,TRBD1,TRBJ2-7,CASSQGDRHYEQYF,TGTGCCAGCAGCCAAGGGGACAGACACTACGAGCAGTACTTC
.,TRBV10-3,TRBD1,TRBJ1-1,CAVKGQGSIMNTEAFF,TGTGCCGTCAAAGGACAGGGGTCTATCATGAACACTGAAGCTTTCTTT
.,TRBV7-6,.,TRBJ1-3,CASSTKLDSGNTIYF,TGTGCCAGCAGCACCAAGCTCGACTCTGGAAACACCATATATTTT
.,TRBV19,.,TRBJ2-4,CASSMGTLAKNIQYF,TGTGCCAGTAGTATGGGCACCTTAGCCAAAAACATTCAGTACTTC
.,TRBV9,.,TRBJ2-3,CASSVGAGNTDTQYF,TGTGCCAGCAGCGTAGGGGCAGGGAATACAGATACGCAGTATTTT
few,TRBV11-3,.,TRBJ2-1,CASSPLGGGRGPRNEQFF,TGTGCCAGCAGCCCATTAGGGGGGGGCAGGGGCCCCCGCAATGAGCAGTTCTTC
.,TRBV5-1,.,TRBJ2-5,CASNGAFGGETQYF,TGCGCCAGCAACGGCGCCTTTGGAGGAGAGACCCAGTACTTC
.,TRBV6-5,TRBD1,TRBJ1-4,CASSGTGAGNEKLFF,TGTGCCAGCAGTGGCACAGGGGCTGGTAATGAAAAACTGTTTTTT
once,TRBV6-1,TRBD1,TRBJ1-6,CASSEGQDYSPLHF,TGTGCCAGCAGTGAGGGACAGGACTATTCACCCCTCCACTTT
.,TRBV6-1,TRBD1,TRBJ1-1,CASHGQGVNTEAFF,TGTGCCAGCCATGGACAGGGGGTAAACACTGAAGCTTTCTTT
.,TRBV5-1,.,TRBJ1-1,CASSHQGGAHTEAFF,TGCGCCAGCAGCCACCAGGGAGGAGCCCACACTGAAGCTTTCTTT
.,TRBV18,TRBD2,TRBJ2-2,CASSPLAPLSGANTGELFF,TGTGCCAGCTCACCACTAGCCCCTTTAAGCGGGGCTAACACCGGGGAGCTGTTTTTT
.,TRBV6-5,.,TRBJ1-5,CASSYSAGAGQPQHF,TGTGCCAGCAGTTACTCGGCAGGGGCGGGTCAGCCCCAGCATTTT
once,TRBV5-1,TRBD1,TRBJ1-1,CASSGTGGWNTEAFF,TGCGCCAGCAGCGGTACAGGGGGTTGGAACACTGAAGCTTTCTTT
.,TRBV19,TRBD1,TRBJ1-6,CASSPTPTGSSYNSPLHF,TGTGCCAGTAGTCCCACCCCGACAGGGAGCTCCTATAATTCACCCCTCCACTTT
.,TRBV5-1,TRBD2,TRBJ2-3,CASSSDPSGGAGGTQYF,TGCGCCAGCAGCTCCGACCCTAGCGGGGGGGCCGGAGGTACGCAGTATTTT
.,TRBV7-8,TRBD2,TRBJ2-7,CASSLARSGLAGRAREQYF,TGTGCCAGCAGCTTAGCGAGGTCGGGACTAGCGGGGCGCGCTCGAGAGCAGTACTTC
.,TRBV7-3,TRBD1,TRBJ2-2,CASRARDRGTGELFF,TGTGCCAGCAGGGCCCGGGACAGAGGGACCGGGGAGCTGTTTTTT
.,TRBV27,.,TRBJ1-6,CASRNRALGSALHF,TGTGCCAGCAGGAACAGGGCTCTGGGATCAGCCCTCCACTTT
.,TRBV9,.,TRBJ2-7,CATSMGHYEQYF,TGTGCCACCTCCATGGGGCACTACGAGCAGTACTTC
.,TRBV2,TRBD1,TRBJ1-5,CASSGPGQGVVSNQPQHF,TGTGCCAGCAGCGGACCGGGACAGGGGGTTGTAAGCAATCAGCCCCAGCATTTT
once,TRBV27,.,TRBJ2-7,CASSPSGGRPYEQYF,TGTGCCAGCAGTCCCTCCGGGGGGCGCCCCTACGAGCAGTACTTC
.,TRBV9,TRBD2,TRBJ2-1,CASSLDPSGGYYNEQFF,TGTGCCAGCAGCCTAGACCCTAGCGGGGGATATTACAATGAGCAGTTCTTC
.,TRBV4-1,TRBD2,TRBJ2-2,CASSPTGGAGTGELFF,TGCGCCAGCAGCCCCACCGGGGGGGCAGGAACCGGGGAGCTGTTTTTT
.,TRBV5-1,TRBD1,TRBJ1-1,CASSPGQENTEAFF,TGCGCCAGCAGCCCGGGACAGGAGAACACTGAAGCTTTCTTT
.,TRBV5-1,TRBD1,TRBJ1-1,CASSLTAGTGITEAFF,TGCGCCAGCAGCTTGACAGCCGGGACAGGGATCACTGAAGCTTTCTTT
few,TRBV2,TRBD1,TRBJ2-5,CASSDSDRGGETQYF,TGTGCCAGCAGTGACTCGGACAGGGGTGGAGAGACCCAGTACTTC
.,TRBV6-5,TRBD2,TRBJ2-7,CASSPAGGSYEQYF,TGTGCCAGCAGTCCCGCCGGGGGGTCCTACGAGCAGTACTTC
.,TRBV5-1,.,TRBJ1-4,CASSYPRQEGWEKLFF,TGCGCCAGCAGCTACCCCCGGCAGGAGGGTTGGGAAAAACTGTTTTTT
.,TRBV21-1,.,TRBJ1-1,CASSRSGNWTEAFF,TGTGCCAGCAGCAGGTCAGGGAATTGGACTGAAGCTTTCTTT
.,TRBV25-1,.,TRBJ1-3,CASSLSLGNTIYF,TGTGCCAGCAGTCTAAGCCTGGGAAACACCATATATTTT
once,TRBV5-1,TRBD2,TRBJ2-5,CASSLTGGPQETQYF,TGCGCCAGCAGCTTGACGGGGGGACCCCAAGAGACCCAGTACTTC
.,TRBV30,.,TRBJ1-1,CAWSVRGGALEAFF,TGTGCCTGGAGTGTCAGGGGTGGGGCACTAGAAGCTTTCTTT
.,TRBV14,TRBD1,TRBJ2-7,CASSQGIGQGASEQYF,TGTGCCAGCAGCCAGGGGATAGGACAGGGGGCTTCCGAGCAGTACTTC
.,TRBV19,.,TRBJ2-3,CASSIAAAYTDTQYF,TGTGCCAGTAGTATCGCGGCAGCATACACAGATACGCAGTATTTT
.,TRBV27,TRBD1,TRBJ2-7,CASSDRDRAAYEQYF,TGTGCCAGCAGTGACCGGGACAGAGCGGCCTACGAGCAGTACTTC
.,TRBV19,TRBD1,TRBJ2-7,CASSMWTGTTYEQYF,TGTGCCAGTAGTATGTGGACAGGGACCACCTACGAGCAGTACTTC
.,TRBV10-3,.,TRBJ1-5,CAISETGSRNQPQHF,TGTGCCATCAGTGAGACAGGGTCGCGGAATCAGCCCCAGCATTTT
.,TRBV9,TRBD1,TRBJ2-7,CASSPGTGATYEQYF,TGTGCCAGCAGCCCTGGGACAGGGGCTACCTACGAGCAGTACTTC
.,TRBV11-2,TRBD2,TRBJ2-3,CASTLGTSGGKGTQYF,TGTGCCAGCACCCTAGGGACTAGCGGGGGAAAGGGTACGCAGTATTTT
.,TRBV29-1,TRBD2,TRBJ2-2,CSVESSGGANTGELFF,TGCAGCGTTGAGTCTAGCGGGGGGGCGAACACCGGGGAGCTGTTTTTT
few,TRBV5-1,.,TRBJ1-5,CASSLAGGPEQPQHF,TGCGCCAGCAGCTTGGCCGGGGGGCCGGAGCAGCCCCAGCATTTT
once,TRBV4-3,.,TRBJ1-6,CASSQEAQATVSYNSPLHF,TGCGCCAGCAGCCAAGAAGCACAGGCGACGGTCTCCTATAATTCACCCCTCCACTTT
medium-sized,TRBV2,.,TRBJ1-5,CASAASGGHYQPQHF,TGTGCCAGCGCGGCAAGCGGGGGTCACTATCAGCCCCAGCATTTT
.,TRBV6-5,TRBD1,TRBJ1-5,CASSTGQSSNQPQHF,TGTGCCAGCAGTACGGGACAGAGTAGCAATCAGCCCCAGCATTTT
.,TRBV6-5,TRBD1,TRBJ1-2,CASSYDREANYGYTF,TGTGCCAGCAGTTACGACAGGGAAGCAAACTATGGCTACACCTTC
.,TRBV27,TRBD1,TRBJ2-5,CASSTRTGGIEETQYF,TGTGCCAGCAGTACCCGGACAGGGGGCATCGAGGAGACCCAGTACTTC
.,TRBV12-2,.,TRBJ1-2,CASRLGRKGYTF,TGTGCAAGTCGCTTAGGGCGGAAAGGCTACACCTTC
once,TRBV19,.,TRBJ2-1,CASSINRVDNEQFF,TGTGCCAGTAGTATAAACCGGGTAGACAATGAGCAGTTCTTC
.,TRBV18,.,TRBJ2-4,CASSPPGVGRSAKNIQYF,TGTGCCAGCTCACCACCAGGCGTGGGGAGGTCAGCCAAAAACATTCAGTACTTC
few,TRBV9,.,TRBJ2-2,CASSVGGRETGELFF,TGTGCCAGCAGCGTAGGGGGCCGCGAGACCGGGGAGCTGTTTTTT
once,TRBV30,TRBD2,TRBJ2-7,CAWSVGGSSYEQYF,TGTGCCTGGAGTGTCGGGGGGTCTTCCTACGAGCAGTACTTC
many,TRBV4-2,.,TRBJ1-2,CASSQDSQGWVFGYTF,TGTGCCAGCAGCCAAGACAGCCAGGGTTGGGTCTTTGGCTACACCTTC
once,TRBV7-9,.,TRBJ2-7,CASSLEGTGSEQYF,TGTGCCAGCAGCTTAGAAGGCACAGGGAGCGAGCAGTACTTC
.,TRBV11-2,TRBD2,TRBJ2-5,CASSLGLAGKFEETQYF,TGTGCCAGCAGCTTAGGCCTAGCGGGGAAATTCGAAGAGACCCAGTACTTC
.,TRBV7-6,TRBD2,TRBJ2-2,CASSLAAGANTGELFF,TGTGCCAGCAGCTTAGCTGCGGGGGCGAACACCGGGGAGCTGTTTTTT
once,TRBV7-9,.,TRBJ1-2,CASSLVQGNYGYTF,TGTGCCAGCAGCTTAGTTCAGGGCAACTATGGCTACACCTTC